Listed here are 23 T cell receptor beta chains from one sample, sequenced in a study of T cells in Graves' hyperthyroidism and ophthalmopathy. Amplification of TCR beta CDR3 regions used RNA as the template. The study used the HTBI primer set for a first-round RT-PCR of the TCR CDR3. MiXCR was run by TCRdb on the multiplex PCR reads, yielding one entry per CDR3 protein. This repertoire shows 250,000 to 300,000 distinct CDR3 sequences, roughly 13% found once; its top ten account for approximately 7.8%. Sequenced input: blood. The source is a woman aged 25 to 39 with Graves' hyperthyroidism that later progressed to Graves' ophthalmopathy.

At least ten counts were recorded for this clonotype. The chain recombines TRBV28 with TRBJ1-1; D gene ambiguous. The ends were cut back, 3 bases at V and 5 bases at J, with 19 bases in the middle. The CDR3 sequence is 16 residues long. Looked up from germline, CDR1 is MDHEN and CDR2 is SYDVKM. Here the CDR3 reads CASSFREASKETEAFF. CDR3 bases: TGTGCCAGCAGTTTCCGAGAAGCCTCTAAGGAAACTGAAGCTTTCTTT.

The chain recombines TRBV15 with TRBJ2-2, with 8 bases lining up with TRBD1. V lost 0 bases and J lost 7; bases outside the gene matches: 10. The CDR3 has 17 residues. Germline V CDR1 and CDR2: LNHNV, YYDKDF (reference sequence). CDR3 sequence reads: CATSRDHQGANGGELFF. CDR3 nucleotides: TGTGCCACCAGCAGAGATCACCAGGGGGCGAACGGCGGGGAGCTGTTTTTT.

This chain joins TRBV19 and TRBJ1-1, with D possibly matching TRBD1 (6 bases). V lost 7 bases, J lost 4 bases, and 13 bases lay in between. Germline V gene lookup returns CDR1 LNHDA and CDR2 SQIVND (reference sequence). CDR3 size: 13 residues. The CDR3 coding sequence is TGTGCCAGTACAGGACAGTGGGTCACTGAAGCTTTCTTT. The encoded protein is CASTGQWVTEAFF.

The chain is built from TRBV4-3 and TRBJ2-7, with D uncertain. Germline V lookup: CDR1 LGHNA, CDR2 YSLEER. The ends were cut back, 1 base at V and 5 bases at J, with 9 bases in the middle. The CDR3 sequence is 13 residues long. In nucleotides, the CDR3 is TGCGCCAGCAGCCAAGGGTTAATGGACGAGCAGTACTTC. Protein sequence: CASSQGLMDEQYF.

The sample holds many counts of this clonotype. The rearrangement joins TRBV29-1 to TRBJ2-7; unclear D gene. The CDR3 has 11 amino acids. V lost 7 bases, J lost 5 bases, and 12 bases lay in between. CDR1 is SQVTM, CDR2 ANQGSEA, per germline. The CDR3 DNA reads as TGCAGCGCTCTTTCCGTCGACGAGCAGTACTTC. It encodes CSALSVDEQYF.

The V gene is TRBV12-3 or TRBV12-4, the J gene TRBJ1-2; no reliable D call. Trimming shortened V by 1 base and J by 4 bases, and 13 bases separated the two germline ends. The CDR3 totals 15 residues. DNA for the CDR3: TGTGCCAGCAGTTTAGTTGGCGGGGAGGTCTATGGCTACACCTTC. Encoded protein: CASSLVGGEVYGYTF.

This clonotype showed up many times. This chain links TRBV9 with TRBJ1-1; D may be TRBD1 (6 bases). Trimming removed 4 bases at V and 1 base at J, with 17 bases between. Germline V gene sequence: CDR1 SGDLS, CDR2 YYNGEE. The CDR3 covers 16 residues. In DNA form, the CDR3 reads TGTGCCAGCAGCCTGGGGGCAGAAACAGGGAACACTGAAGCTTTCTTT. It translates to CASSLGAETGNTEAFF.

In this sample, this clonotype turned up many times. This sequence joins TRBV27 and TRBJ2-2; TRBD2 aligns across 10 bases. Germline V gives CDR1 MNHEY, CDR2 SMNVEV (reference sequence). The CDR3 runs 18 residues. V dropped 5 bases and J dropped 0; count of bases not matched to a gene: 9. CDR3 DNA: TGTGCCAGCAGTCTTGAGACTAGCGGGCCTTCGAACACCGGGGAGCTGTTTTTT. It encodes CASSLETSGPSNTGELFF.

J is TRBJ2-5 and V is TRBV5-1; 7 nucleotides line up with TRBD2. The V gene's germline CDR1 is SGHRS and CDR2 YFSETQ. The CDR3 has 14 amino acids. The trim removed 5 bases at V and 5 bases at J, leaving 9 bases unmatched. CDR3 loop: CASSSSGTPETQYF. CDR3 nucleotides: TGCGCCAGCAGTTCGAGCGGGACTCCGGAGACCCAGTACTTC.

CDR3 in DNA: TGCGCCAGCAGCTTGGGCTCGGCGGGAGGGATGGAGACCCAGTACTTC. It encodes CASSLGSAGGMETQYF. The rearrangement links TRBV5-1 to TRBJ2-5, with TRBD2 identical over 9 bases. The length of the CDR3 is 16 residues. From germline, CDR1 is SGHRS and CDR2 YFSETQ. V shed 0 bases and J 5 bases; nucleotides not matched to a gene: 8.

This sequence joins TRBV10-3 and TRBJ1-6; no firm D call. In germline, CDR1 is ENHRY, CDR2 SYGVKD. The length of the CDR3 is 13 residues. The germline V and J ends were trimmed by 6 bases and 5 bases, with 8 bases remaining between them. The CDR3 spells CAIRRVDNSPLHF. The CDR3 nucleotides read TGTGCCATCAGGAGGGTGGATAATTCACCCCTCCACTTT.

A few counts support this clonotype. A read error is the likely source, as a far larger clone sits one nucleotide away. V gene TRBV12-3 or TRBV12-4 combines with J gene TRBJ2-7; D is ambiguous. The CDR3 is made up of 13 amino acids. The CDR3 protein is CTSSFGESYEQYF. Written as DNA, the CDR3 is TGTACCAGCAGTTTTGGAGAAAGCTACGAGCAGTACTTC.

This clonotype was counted many times. The chain couples TRBV24-1 to TRBJ2-5; 7 bases map to TRBD1. After removal of 9 bases from V and 0 bases from J, the junction contained 9 bases not matched to a gene. The CDR3 totals 15 residues. Germline V gene lookup returns CDR1 KGHDR and CDR2 SFDVKD. Here the CDR3 reads CATRLGTDYQETQYF. In nucleotides, the CDR3 is TGTGCCACCCGCCTGGGGACAGATTACCAAGAGACCCAGTACTTC.

In its sample, this clonotype was seen a few times. A much larger clone lies a single base off, so this may be a read error. This chain joins TRBV30 and TRBJ1-2; 8 bases fit TRBD1. Germline V lookup: CDR1 GTSNPN, CDR2 SVGIG (reference sequence). The CDR3 is 13 residues long. With V trimmed by 8 bases and J by 5 bases, 10 bases remained unmatched. In DNA form, the CDR3 reads TGTGCCCGGGGGAGGGACAGGCCATATGGCTACACCTTC. Its protein is CARGRDRPYGYTF.

This clonotype was counted many times. The chain carries TRBV7-2 and TRBJ2-3; tentatively, D is TRBD2 (5 bases). This CDR3 spans 11 amino acids. V shed 8 bases and J shed 5 bases, with 8 bases lying between them. In germline, CDR1 is SGHTA, CDR2 FQGNSA. The CDR3 sequence is CASAEGDTQYF. DNA of the CDR3: TGTGCCAGCGCAGAGGGAGATACGCAGTATTTT.

Only one count was recorded for this clonotype. The chain uses TRBV29-1 and TRBJ2-1; no firm D call. The germline CDR1 and CDR2 sequences are SQVTM and ANQGSEA. V shed 2 bases and J shed 11 bases, with 13 bases lying between them. The CDR3 sequence is 12 residues long. The CDR3 protein is CSVEREDRQQFF. CDR3 sequence (DNA): TGCAGCGTTGAACGAGAGGACCGACAGCAGTTCTTC.

This clonotype was counted ten times or more. This sequence joins TRBV20-1 and TRBJ1-3; a possible D gene is TRBD1 (5 bases). This CDR3 comprises 13 residues. The ends were cut back, 5 bases at V and 0 bases at J, with 8 bases in the middle. From germline, CDR1 is DFQATT and CDR2 SNEGSKA (reference sequence). CDR3 loop: CSASGTSGNTIYF. Here the CDR3 DNA reads TGCAGTGCTTCCGGGACCTCTGGAAACACCATATATTTT.

This clonotype has ten or more counts. The chain couples TRBV20-1 to TRBJ1-2; D gene unclear. V shed 5 bases and J shed 6 bases, with 10 bases lying between them. Looked up from germline, CDR1 is DFQATT and CDR2 is SNEGSKA (reference sequence). The CDR3 is 11 amino acids. Here the CDR3 DNA reads TGCAGTGCTCCAATACGCCATGGCTACACCTTC. Translated: CSAPIRHGYTF.

There are many counts of this clonotype. V usage is TRBV20-1 and J usage is TRBJ2-1; TRBD2 matches 11 bases. Trimming removed 0 bases from V and 7 bases from J; junction bases left unmatched: 8. From germline, CDR1 is DFQATT and CDR2 SNEGSKA (reference sequence). The CDR3 runs 16 residues. The CDR3: CSARDIIAGGGNEQFF. The CDR3 nucleotides are TGCAGTGCTAGAGATATCATAGCGGGAGGGGGGAATGAGCAGTTCTTC.

At least ten counts were recorded for this clonotype. The V and J genes are TRBV15 and TRBJ2-7, with 12 nucleotides matching TRBD1. This CDR3 has 14 amino acids. Germline V lookup: CDR1 LNHNV, CDR2 YYDKDF (reference sequence). V lost 5 bases, J lost 5 bases, and 4 bases stayed unmatched. The DNA of the CDR3 is TGTGCCACCAGCCCCGGGACAGGGGGCAACGAGCAGTACTTC. It is translated as CATSPGTGGNEQYF. The whole variable domain, remainder taken from reference TRBV15 and TRBJ2-7, is DAMVIQNPRYQVTQFGKPVTLSCSQTLNHNVMYWYQQKSSQAPKLLFHYYDKDFNNEADTPDNFQSRRPNTSFCFLDIRSPGLGDTAMYLCATSPGTGGNEQYFGPGTRLTVT.

V gene TRBV9 combines with J gene TRBJ1-1; D may be TRBD1 (6 bases). The CDR3 sequence is 14 residues long. Looked up from germline, CDR1 is SGDLS and CDR2 is YYNGEE. Trimming shortened V by 0 bases and J by 5 bases, and 11 bases separated the two germline ends. CDR3 residues: CASSVATQGTEAFF. In DNA form, the CDR3 reads TGTGCCAGCAGCGTAGCTACGCAGGGGACTGAAGCTTTCTTT.

This clonotype was detected only a few times. The chain links TRBV19 to TRBJ1-1; perhaps TRBD1 as D (6 bases). CDR1 is LNHDA and CDR2 is SQIVND in the germline V gene (reference sequence). The CDR3 totals 15 residues. V lost 1 base and J lost 3, with 12 bases in between. The CDR3 is CASSIAQGWYTEAFF. The CDR3 DNA follows: TGTGCCAGTAGTATAGCTCAGGGGTGGTACACTGAAGCTTTCTTT.

This clonotype occurred once. The genes are TRBV19 and TRBJ2-1; 7 nucleotides agree with TRBD1. Germline V lookup: CDR1 LNHDA, CDR2 SQIVND (reference sequence). CDR3 length equals 17 residues. Trimming removed 5 bases from V and 1 base from J; junction bases left unmatched: 11. The CDR3 DNA reads as TGTGCCAGTAGTCTCCCAAGGGGGCCTTTTTCCTACAATGAGCAGTTCTTC. It is translated as CASSLPRGPFSYNEQFF.